In this sample, the clone carrying this T cell receptor beta chain turned up once. Its specificity is unknown. Assay used: immunoSEQ multiplex PCR; TCRdb lists only in-frame clones, some missing. The sample yields roughly 76,000 clones, about 82% seen once. This record comes from a study of a mutant IDH1 vaccine in newly diagnosed glioma. Study-wide background: In some groups vaccination began 4-6 weeks post-radiotherapy; others received it with temozolomide. Previous care, which was radiotherapy, temozolomide, or both, most often involved both. Averaging roughly 40 years of age, treated patients were roughly 60% male and approximately 40% female.

The CDR3 totals 16 residues. The V and J ends lost 0 bases and 1 base respectively, with 13 bases between them. Germline V CDR1 and CDR2: SQVTM, ANQGSEA. The time point was: week 23, last vaccination. The vaccine gave 300 ug of a 20-mer mutant IDH1 peptide subcutaneously per dose. The source of this sequence is a man younger than 40 with glioma. Some clones in this sample may be carry-over from other donors' samples. The rearrangement joins TRBV29-1 to TRBJ1-5; tentatively, D is TRBD1 (5 bases). The sample consisted of PBMCs, taken from a glioma patient whose treatment included an IDH1 peptide vaccine. CDR3 amino acids: CSVEEEGPESNQPQHF. CDR3 sequence (DNA): TGCAGCGTTGAAGAGGAGGGGCCTGAAAGCAATCAGCCCCAGCATTTT.